This T cell receptor (beta chain) is from a study of cytomegalovirus exposure and HLA in healthy donors. Study-wide context: The roughly 120 validation repertoires, a later analysis reported, used the same platform as the 666 repertoires from the first cohort. The study's findings and limits: A classifier reportedly called cytomegalovirus status with high sensitivity and specificity. The study recorded over 150 TCR beta chains that were cytomegalovirus-associated.

This CDR3 has 14 amino acids. J gave up 4 bases and V 10 bases, and 10 bases lay outside the gene matches. Germline V gene lookup returns CDR1 MDHEN and CDR2 SYDVKM. Donors were drawn from the approximately 120-subject validation cohort, separate from the roughly 700-subject first cohort. For this clone: What it binds is unknown.

Clones were sequenced by immunoSEQ multiplex PCR, and TCRdb holds only the in-frame ones, with some missing. The data show about 360,000 clones, 86% seen once. The sequenced material came from PBMCs. The sequence derives from a woman between 18 and 29 years old in good health and CMV-seronegative. The rearrangement uses TRBV28 and TRBJ2-5, with TRBD2 identical over 9 bases. The CDR3 sequence is CAIGRRGGSETQYF. CDR3 in DNA: TGTGCCATCGGGAGGCGGGGGGGCTCAGAGACCCAGTACTTC.